What follows are 16 T cell receptor beta chains derived from one specimen sequenced in a study of OX40 agonist ivuxolimab in advanced cancers. Sequencing used immunoSEQ multiplex PCR; TCRdb keeps in-frame clones, though not all of them. The top ten hold 0.25% to 0.4% of the sample, which has 80,000 or so clones, around 90% seen once. This specimen consisted of CD4+ or CD8+ T cells sorted from blood, obtained in a trial of the OX40 agonist ivuxolimab. All receptors derive from an adult with an advanced solid tumor such as melanoma, head and neck, liver or kidney cancer.

This chain uses TRBV5-6 with TRBJ1-5; 8 bases agree with TRBD1. The germline V gene encodes CDR1 SGHDT and CDR2 YYEEEE. Germline trimming cut 0 bases from V and 5 bases from J; bases unmatched to any gene: 13. CDR3 size: 18 residues. CDR3 residues: CASSLVVVSRGRHQPQHF. CDR3 nucleotides: TGTGCCAGCAGCTTGGTGGTGGTATCCAGGGGGCGGCATCAGCCCCAGCATTTT.

The gene calls are TRBV6-1 and TRBJ2-7; D is possibly TRBD1 or TRBD2 (5 bases each). Germline-derived CDR1 and CDR2 are MNHNS and SASEGT. V was shortened by 6 bases and J by 1 base, with 10 bases between the two germline ends. The CDR3 is 13 residues long. CDR3 sequence reads: CASRAGSSYEQYV. In DNA, the CDR3 is TGTGCCAGCAGGGCAGGGAGTTCCTACGAGCAGTACGTC.

The chain links TRBV19 to TRBJ1-1, with D hard to call. CDR1 is LNHDA and CDR2 is SQIVND in the germline V gene (reference sequence). The CDR3 has 14 residues. V lost 0 bases and J lost 4, with 9 bases in between. This CDR3 reads CASSIEGSGTEAFF. The CDR3, as DNA: TGTGCCAGTAGTATAGAAGGGAGTGGCACTGAAGCTTTCTTT.

V gene TRBV28 combines with J gene TRBJ1-1; D perhaps matches TRBD1 (5 bases). Looked up from germline, CDR1 is MDHEN and CDR2 is SYDVKM. V was pared by 6 bases and J by 1 base, with 9 bases between. This CDR3 has 13 amino acids. The CDR3 sequence: CASSGTENTEAFF. CDR3 sequence (DNA): TGTGCCAGCAGCGGGACGGAGAACACTGAAGCTTTCTTT.

The table lists this clone with a few counts. This rearrangement joins TRBV20-1 to TRBJ1-1; D gene unclear. The CDR3 is made up of 11 amino acids. The V end lost 2 bases, the J end lost 2 bases, and 3 bases lay between the germline ends. CDR1 is DFQATT and CDR2 is SNEGSKA in the germline V gene (reference sequence). CDR3 sequence reads: CSARLNTEAFF. CDR3 DNA: TGCAGTGCTAGATTAAACACTGAAGCTTTCTTT.

In its sample, this clone was seen once. The V and J genes are TRBV29-1 and TRBJ1-2, with D possibly matching TRBD1 (6 bases). Trimming took off 7 bases at V and 9 bases at J, with 18 bases between the two ends. Germline-derived CDR1 and CDR2 are SQVTM and ANQGSEA. This CDR3 contains 12 residues. The CDR3 region is CSGGEQGLSYTF. CDR3 in DNA: TGCAGCGGTGGGGAACAGGGTCTTAGCTACACCTTC.

The chain is built from TRBV28 and TRBJ2-4; weak D call: TRBD2 (6 bases). This CDR3 is 13 amino acids long. Germline lookup yields CDR1 MDHEN and CDR2 SYDVKM. The V and J ends lost 7 bases and 9 bases respectively, with 16 bases between them. For the CDR3, the DNA is TGTGCCAGCACCCTGCCCCCCGGGGGCATTCAGTACTTC. This codes for CASTLPPGGIQYF. Drawing the rest from reference TRBV28 and TRBJ2-4, the complete variable domain is DVKVTQSSRYLVKRTGEKVFLECVQDMDHENMFWYRQDPGLGLRLIYFSYDVKMKEKGDIPEGYSVSREKKERFSLILESASTNQTSMYLCASTLPPGGIQYFGAGTRLSVL.

The chain links TRBV5-4 to TRBJ2-4; 8 nucleotides align to TRBD2. The germline V gene encodes CDR1 SGHNT and CDR2 YYREEE (reference sequence). J gave up 5 bases and V 3 bases, and 4 bases lay outside the gene matches. The CDR3 runs 14 residues. CDR3 residues: CASSYPGGENIQYF. The CDR3 nucleotides read TGTGCCAGCAGCTATCCCGGGGGGGAAAACATTCAGTACTTC. The variable domain in full, completed from reference TRBV5-4 and TRBJ2-4, reads ETGVTQSPTHLIKTRGQQVTLRCSSQSGHNTVSWYQQALGQGPQFIFQYYREEENGRGNFPPRFSGLQFPNYSSELNVNALELDDSALYLCASSYPGGENIQYFGAGTRLSVL.

This clone was counted a single time. The V call is TRBV30, the J call TRBJ2-7, with D unclear. The CDR3 consists of 13 residues. Trimming removed 4 bases at V and 2 bases at J, with 12 bases between. The germline V gene encodes CDR1 GTSNPN and CDR2 SVGIG (reference sequence). DNA of the CDR3: TGTGCCTGGAATGATCACGGAACCTACGAGCAGTACTTC. It yields the protein CAWNDHGTYEQYF.

This clone was counted only a few times. The chain is built from TRBV28 and TRBJ1-2; 7 bases line up with TRBD1. CDR3 length: 12 residues. J was trimmed by 7 bases and V by 7 bases; bases with no gene match: 6. Germline CDR1 is MDHEN and CDR2 is SYDVKM. CDR3 loop: CASNSQGIGYTF. The CDR3 DNA reads as TGTGCCAGCAACTCACAGGGGATTGGCTACACCTTC.

There are a few counts of this clone. This chain joins TRBV7-2 and TRBJ1-1; D uncertain. Germline V CDR1 and CDR2: SGHTA, FQGNSA. Trimming cost V 5 bases and J 0 bases, with 10 bases left between them. The CDR3 loop spans 14 amino acids. The CDR3 sequence is CASSRSRMNTEAFF. The CDR3, as DNA: TGTGCCAGCAGCCGTTCCCGGATGAACACTGAAGCTTTCTTT.

The chain recombines TRBV7-2 with TRBJ2-1; D remains ambiguous. V lost 2 bases to trimming and J lost 5 bases, with 10 bases between them. CDR3 length: 14 residues. The germline V gene encodes CDR1 SGHTA and CDR2 FQGNSA. Here the CDR3 reads CASSLWLDNNEQFF. The CDR3 nucleotides read TGTGCCAGCAGCTTATGGCTAGATAACAATGAGCAGTTCTTC.

This chain uses TRBV5-1 with TRBJ2-7; 10 bases fit TRBD2. Germline values: CDR1 SGHRS, CDR2 YFSETQ. Losses at the gene ends were 0 bases for V and 4 bases for J; bases not matched to a gene: 7. This CDR3 region has 16 residues. As DNA, the CDR3 is TGCGCCAGCAGCTTGGCCCTGGGACTAGCGCCTTACGAGCAGTACTTC. This translates into CASSLALGLAPYEQYF.

The chain carries TRBV5-1 and TRBJ1-1; 8 bases match TRBD1. Germline CDR1 is SGHRS and CDR2 is YFSETQ. The CDR3 spans 13 residues. The V gene end was trimmed by 2 bases and the J gene end by 10 bases; junction bases not matched to a gene: 7. The CDR3 region has the DNA TGCGCCAGCAGCTTCCTCGGACAGGGTATAGCTTTCTTT. This encodes CASSFLGQGIAFF.

The chain has TRBV9 and TRBJ2-5; a possible D gene is TRBD2 (6 bases). The CDR3 runs 14 residues. Germline CDR1 and CDR2: SGDLS and YYNGEE. V was pared by 0 bases and J by 5 bases, with 11 bases between. CDR3 DNA: TGTGCCAGCAGCGTAGTGGGACTTGGGGAGACCCAGTACTTC. Translation gives CASSVVGLGETQYF.

Here the CDR3 reads CASSTQGSVNYGYTF. DNA for the CDR3: TGTGCCAGCAGCACGCAGGGTTCGGTTAACTATGGCTACACCTTC. The V call is TRBV7-3, the J call TRBJ1-2, with D tentatively TRBD1 (5 bases). V lost 5 bases to trimming and J lost 1 base, with 14 bases between them. In germline, CDR1 is SGHTA, CDR2 FQGTGA. The CDR3 consists of 15 residues.